The subject of this entry is one T cell receptor (beta chain). These data belong to a study of cytomegalovirus exposure and HLA in healthy donors. Trimming took 5 bases from V and 0 from J; bases not matched to a gene: 6. The CDR3 totals 16 residues. Germline CDR1 reads SGHNT; CDR2 reads YENEEA. This PCR relied on a set of 60 Vbeta primers and 13 Jbeta primers. Clones were sequenced by immunoSEQ multiplex PCR, and TCRdb holds only the in-frame ones, with some missing. The sample holds over 150,000 clones, roughly three quarters seen once. The clonotype originates from a man aged 30-40 years in good health and CMV-seropositive. Sequencing was performed on PBMCs. The chain employs TRBV11-3 and TRBJ2-2; 7 bases agree with TRBD1. The CDR3 here is CASSHRQGANTGELFF. Written as DNA, the CDR3 is TGTGCCAGCAGCCACAGACAGGGCGCGAACACCGGGGAGCTGTTTTTT.